The TCR beta chain under discussion was sequenced for a study of T cells in Graves' hyperthyroidism and ophthalmopathy. There are 14 residues in the CDR3. Germline V gives CDR1 LGHDT, CDR2 YNNKEL (reference sequence). Trimming took 0 bases from V and 3 from J, leaving 9 bases between them. The hyperthyroidism patients had all been newly diagnosed, and their disease duration was under 2 months. Their ages ranged from 18 to 65 years. The sample of blood was obtained at first hyperthyroidism diagnosis (before any ophthalmopathy symptoms). Amplified TCR beta CDR3 regions derived from RNA transcripts. The study used the HTBI primer set for a first-round RT-PCR of the TCR CDR3. MiXCR was run by TCRdb on the multiplex PCR reads, yielding one entry per CDR3 protein. The sample shows some 370,000 distinct CDR3 sequences, approximately 18% of them seen only once.

The TCR comes from a woman in her twenties or thirties with Graves' hyperthyroidism that later progressed to Graves' ophthalmopathy. This chain uses TRBV3-1 with TRBJ2-7; weak D call: TRBD1 (6 bases). Sequenced: blood. CDR3 DNA sequence: TGTGCCAGCAGCCAAGATCCAGGGGACTACGAGCAGTACTTC. This translates into CASSQDPGDYEQYF.